These 3 T cell receptor beta chains share one sample of origin, sequenced in a study of CD8+CD57+ T cells in acquired aplastic anemia. CDR3 and TCR beta VDJ profiling relied on genomic DNA as the template. From the reads, TCRdb called clonotypes with MiXCR, one entry per CDR3 protein. The sample shows about 270,000 distinct CDR3 sequences, 56% of them seen only once. The sequencing input was sorted CD4+, CD8+, or CD8+CD57+ T cells (not recorded which) from PBMCs. The receptors stem from a human donor with severe aplastic anemia or a healthy control (not recorded which).

V and J are TRBV5-1 and TRBJ2-7; D is unresolved. CDR3 length equals 12 residues. Trimming shortened V by 0 bases and J by 6 bases, and 7 bases separated the two germline ends. Per the germline V gene, CDR1 is SGHRS and CDR2 is YFSETQ. CDR3 nucleotides: TGCGCCAGCAGCTTGGAAGGGCCCGAGCAGTACTTC. It yields the protein CASSLEGPEQYF. The full variable domain, in which reference TRBV5-1 and TRBJ2-7 provide the parts outside the CDR3, is KAGVTQTPRYLIKTRGQQVTLSCSPISGHRSVSWYQQTPGQGLQFLFEYFSETQRNKGNFPGRFSGRQFSNSRSEMNVSTLELGDSALYLCASSLEGPEQYFGPGTRLTVT.

A few counts support this clonotype. CDR3 bases: TGTGCCAGCAGTTTTCTTGGTTTGGGGGACCCCGGGGCCAACGTCCTGACTTTC. Protein product: CASSFLGLGDPGANVLTF. The V and J genes are TRBV27 and TRBJ2-6; D might be TRBD1 or TRBD2, each matching 5 bases. Trimming took off 3 bases at V and 4 bases at J, with 19 bases between the two ends. The CDR3 contains 18 residues. Germline CDR1 and CDR2: MNHEY and SMNVEV (reference sequence).

The gene calls are TRBV24-1 and TRBJ1-2; TRBD1 agrees at 8 bases. CDR1 is KGHDR and CDR2 is SFDVKD in the germline V gene. The CDR3 covers 14 residues. J gave up 8 bases and V 3 bases, and 7 bases lay outside the gene matches. DNA for the CDR3: TGTGCCACCAGTGATCCGCGGACAGGGTACGGCTACACCTTC. Translation: CATSDPRTGYGYTF.